Listed here are 5 T cell receptor beta chains from one sample, sequenced in a study of Ad26.COV2.S vaccination and SARS-CoV-2 variants. The treatment here: some 19 received Ad26.COV2.S at low or high dose, single or two shots; about 5 received placebo; per-sample allocation not given. All samples were drawn on day 63, counting from the first vaccine or placebo injection. Repertoires were generated with immunoSEQ multiplex PCR, while TCRdb's copy carries only in-frame clones and drops some. This table holds about 440,000 clones, around 90% found once. The sample in question was peripheral blood, obtained in a trial of Ad26.COV2.S vaccine versus placebo. The receptors stem from a person aged 18-60 years who received the Ad26.COV2.S COVID-19 vaccine or a placebo.

The V gene is TRBV4-3, the J gene TRBJ2-3, with D possibly matching TRBD2 (5 bases). Germline V gene lookup returns CDR1 LGHNA and CDR2 YSLEER. The CDR3 contains 12 residues. V lost 1 base and J 8 bases, leaving 7 bases between the germline ends. The DNA of the CDR3 is TGCGCCAGCAGCCAAGGTGCGGGTACGCAGTATTTT. Its translation is CASSQGAGTQYF.

The rearrangement uses TRBV3-1 (or the pseudogene TRBV3-2) and TRBJ2-7, with D tentatively TRBD1 (6 bases). The CDR3 totals 12 residues. Trimming shortened V by 4 bases and J by 3 bases, and 7 bases separated the two germline ends. CDR1 is LGHDT and CDR2 is YNNKEL in the germline V gene (reference sequence). The CDR3 sequence is CASSRTVYEQYF. The CDR3 DNA sequence: TGTGCCAGCAGCCGGACAGTCTACGAGCAGTACTTC.

The chain joins TRBV7-9 to TRBJ2-1; D is possibly TRBD1 (8 bases). Per germline, CDR1 SEHNR and CDR2 FQNEAQ (reference sequence). The CDR3 consists of 15 residues. V lost 6 bases and J lost 8, with 20 bases in between. DNA of the CDR3: TGTGCCAGCAGTCTACAGGGGGGGAGTCTACATGAGCAGTTCTTC. This sequence encodes CASSLQGGSLHEQFF.

This chain uses TRBV7-9 with TRBJ2-2; D gene uncertain. CDR1 SEHNR and CDR2 FQNEAQ come from the germline V gene (reference sequence). There are 13 residues in the CDR3. V shed 8 bases and J shed 1 base, with 8 bases lying between them. The CDR3 DNA reads as TGTGCCAGCTCGGCAGGGAACACCGGGGAGCTGTTTTTT. This gives the protein CASSAGNTGELFF.

The rearrangement links TRBV5-1 to TRBJ2-7; D is perhaps TRBD1 (5 bases). Per germline, CDR1 SGHRS and CDR2 YFSETQ. This CDR3 is 12 amino acids long. V was pared by 0 bases and J by 8 bases, with 9 bases between. The CDR3 coding sequence is TGCGCCAGCAGCTTGGAGCAGGGTAAGCAGTACTTC. Translating gives CASSLEQGKQYF.